The clone carrying this T cell receptor (beta chain) was observed a handful of times. These data belong to a study of graft-versus-host responses after intestinal transplantation. Looking at the study overall: Every one of the recipients received anti-thymocyte globulin induction and afterwards took tacrolimus and steroids for around 3 years.

Profiled with immunoSEQ multiplex PCR; TCRdb holds only in-frame clones, not every one. The sample shows some 22,000 clones, approximately 40% of them seen only once. Plating combined some 200,000 CFSE-labeled responder cells with some 200,000 irradiated, violet-dye-labeled stimulator cells. Study-level results: Marrow from the recipient contained GvH clones, some of which had appeared first in ileum or blood. The study associated peak circulating GvH clone levels with early post-transplant HvG declines.

The germline V gene has CDR1 GTSNPN and CDR2 SVGIG (reference sequence). V was clipped by 2 bases and J by 2 bases, with 18 bases between them. The CDR3 sequence is 16 residues long. This chain connects TRBV30 to TRBJ1-2; D gene unclear. This receptor was taken from a human patient who received an intestinal transplant. The sequences come from alloreactive CD8+ T cells from a mixed lymphocyte reaction culture, collected before intestinal transplant. Subset described: CFSE-low proliferating T cells sorted from roughly six-day pre-transplant mixed lymphocyte reaction (GvH or HvG direction). DNA of the CDR3: TGTGCCTGGAGTAGTAGGACGGCGAAATTAAACTATGGCTACACCTTC. Translating it yields CAWSSRTAKLNYGYTF.